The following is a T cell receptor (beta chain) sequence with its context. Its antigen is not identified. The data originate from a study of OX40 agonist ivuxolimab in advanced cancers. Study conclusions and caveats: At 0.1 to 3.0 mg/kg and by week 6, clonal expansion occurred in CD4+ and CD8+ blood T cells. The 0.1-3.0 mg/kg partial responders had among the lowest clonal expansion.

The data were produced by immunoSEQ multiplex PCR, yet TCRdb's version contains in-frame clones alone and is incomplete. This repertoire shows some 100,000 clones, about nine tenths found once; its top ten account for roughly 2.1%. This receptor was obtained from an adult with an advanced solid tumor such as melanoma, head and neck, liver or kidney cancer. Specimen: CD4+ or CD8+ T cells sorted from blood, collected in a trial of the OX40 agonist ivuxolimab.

DNA for the CDR3: TGTGCCAGTAGTCCTAGCGGGAGGGCCCCGGACTACGAGCAGTACTTC. This gives the protein CASSPSGRAPDYEQYF. The rearrangement joins TRBV19 to TRBJ2-7; 12 bases match TRBD2. Germline values: CDR1 LNHDA, CDR2 SQIVND (reference sequence). J was trimmed by 3 bases and V by 5 bases; bases with no gene match: 8. The CDR3 totals 16 residues.